The sequence of this T cell receptor beta chain was determined in a study of blood T cell repertoires in COVID-19. For the study at large: T cells, B-cell-depleted T cells, or PBMCs provided the cDNA or gDNA that served as material.

Allocation to cohorts depended on clinical history reported by the participants. Among Cohort 3 donors, those recovered had two negative PCRs, clearance, or symptom resolution. Sequenced by immunoSEQ multiplex PCR; TCRdb stores in-frame clones only, minus some. Of about 260,000 clones in the sample, more than 75% are singletons; the top ten hold over 2%. Sequencing was carried out using PBMCs or T cells enriched from blood (not recorded which). This sequence originates from a woman between 45 and 65 years old who had recovered from COVID-19.

DNA of the CDR3: TGTGCCTGGAGCGACCTCTTTGAGCGGGGGGGCAATGAGCAGTTCTTC. Amino acid sequence: CAWSDLFERGGNEQFF. The rearrangement links TRBV30 to TRBJ2-1; 10 nucleotides agree with TRBD2. The CDR3 length is 16 residues. V lost 3 bases and J lost 6; bases outside the gene matches: 11. Germline assignment: CDR1 GTSNPN and CDR2 SVGIG (reference sequence).